One and the same sample provided the 21 T cell receptor beta chains below, sequenced in a study of T cells in women clearing cervical HPV infection. Only in-frame clones appear in the TCRdb table, and some are missing; sequencing was by immunoSEQ multiplex PCR. Its clone listing holds roughly 9,000 clones. Sequenced sample: blood buffy coat. The receptors come from a woman aged 18 to 75 with a cervical HPV16 infection that either progressed to CIN3+ or cleared (not recorded which).

To note about this clone: The read finishes 3 residues shy of the CDR3 end, and the germline J gene is used to complete it. V gene TRBV6-4 combines with J gene TRBJ1-6, with 7 bases fitting TRBD1. Germline lookup yields CDR1 MRHNA and CDR2 SNTAGT. The CDR3 is 14 residues long. J lost 5 bases, V lost 6 bases, and 4 bases had no gene match. Incomplete CDR3 DNA: TGTGCCAGCAGGACAGGGCCCGATAATTCACCC. Its translation: CASRTGPDNSP. From start to end, the CDR3 is CASRTGPDNSPLHF.

About this clone itself: The CDR3 end falls 3 residues outside the read, so it is completed with the germline J gene. This chain uses TRBV5-1 with TRBJ2-3; no definite D call. The CDR3 runs to 14 residues. CDR1 and CDR2 from the germline V gene are SGHRS and YFSETQ. V was clipped by 2 bases and J by 1 base, with 8 bases between them. Here the CDR3 reads CASSFGGGTDTQYF. Incomplete CDR3 DNA: TGCGCCAGCAGCTTCGGCGGCGGCACAGATACG.

In regard to this clone: Coverage ceases 3 residues before the CDR3 finishes, and the germline J gene fills in the end. V gene TRBV7-9 combines with J gene TRBJ1-1; 8 bases are shared with TRBD1. This CDR3 region has 13 residues. Germline V gene data show CDR1 as SEHNR and CDR2 as FQNEAQ (reference sequence). J lost 4 bases, V lost 5 bases, and 3 bases had no gene match. The CDR3 loop reads CASSPQGATEAFF. The DNA read from the CDR3 is TGTGCCAGCAGCCCGCAGGGGGCCACTGAA. Based on the CDR3 plus reference TRBV7-9 and TRBJ1-1, the full variable domain is DTGVSQNPRHKITKRGQNVTFRCDPISEHNRLYWYRQTLGQGPEFLTYFQNEAQLEKSRLLSDRFSAERPKGSFSTLEIQRTEQGDSAMYLCASSPQGATEAFFGQGTRLTVV.

Remarks on this clone: The read is 3 residues too short to cover the CDR3 end, so that end is filled in from the germline J gene. The chain recombines TRBV20-1 with TRBJ2-2, with 8 bases lining up with TRBD2. Germline CDR1 reads DFQATT; CDR2 reads SNEGSKA (reference sequence). The CDR3 length is 15 residues. The CDR3 spells CSGTGGAGTNEKLFF. The CDR3 bases that were read are TGCAGTGGAACCGGGGGGGCAGGAACTAATGAAAAG.

Of note for this clone: The read finishes 3 residues shy of the CDR3 end, and the germline J gene is used to complete it. This chain joins TRBV20-1 and TRBJ2-7; TRBD2 is a possible D gene (7 bases). Trimming stripped 3 bases from V and 2 bases from J, with 8 bases between. CDR1 DFQATT and CDR2 SNEGSKA come from the germline V gene (reference sequence). This CDR3 region has 12 residues. The CDR3: CSASGGPYEQYF. Partial CDR3 DNA: TGCAGTGCTAGCGGGGGGCCCTACGAG.

As to this clone: The read stops 3 residues short of the end of the CDR3; the missing end is completed from the germline J gene. V gene TRBV7-2 combines with J gene TRBJ1-2; 9 nucleotides line up with TRBD1. J was trimmed by 3 bases and V by 1 base; bases with no gene match: 3. Germline CDR1 SGHTA, CDR2 FQGNSA. The CDR3 runs 15 residues. Partial CDR3 DNA: TGTGCCAGCAGCTTAGGACAGGGGGAATACTATGGC. This gives the protein CASSLGQGEYYG. The whole CDR3 sequence reads CASSLGQGEYYGYTF.

According to its frequency, this clone is medium-sized (0.01 to 0.1%). The read falls 3 residues short of the CDR3 end, and the missing part is taken from the germline J gene. The chain is built from TRBV7-3 and TRBJ2-1; 7 bases are a match to TRBD1. This CDR3 is 15 amino acids long. With V trimmed by 5 bases and J by 5 bases, 9 bases remained unmatched. Germline V lookup: CDR1 SGHTA, CDR2 FQGTGA. CDR3: CASSPTRDRNNEQFF. Partial CDR3 DNA: TGTGCCAGCAGCCCAACCCGGGACAGAAACAATGAG.

Concerning this clone itself: The CDR3 end is not reached by the read, which stops 3 residues before it; the germline J gene fills it in. This chain connects TRBV4-2 to TRBJ2-3; a possible D gene is TRBD2 (5 bases). Per germline, CDR1 LGHNA and CDR2 YNFKEQ. V was shortened by 0 bases and J by 1 base, with 14 bases between the two germline ends. The CDR3 is made up of 17 amino acids. CDR3 sequence reads: CASSQEPPGGGTDTQYF. Partial CDR3 DNA: TGTGCCAGCAGCCAAGAGCCCCCAGGAGGCGGCACAGATACG.

As regards this clone: The read ends 3 residues early relative to the CDR3; the germline J gene fills the gap. V usage is TRBV6-2 or TRBV6-3 and J usage is TRBJ1-4, with a weak D call TRBD1 (5 bases). CDR3 length: 15 amino acids. CDR1 is MNHEY, CDR2 SVGEGT, per germline. V shed 4 bases and J shed 5 bases, with 14 bases lying between them. CDR3 bases read: TGTGCCAGCAGTTCCCCGACAGTCGGGAATGAAAAA. Protein product: CASSSPTVGNEK. The entire CDR3 is CASSSPTVGNEKLFF.

Its frequency marks this clone as medium-sized (0.01 to 0.1%). The CDR3 end lies 3 residues beyond the end of the read and is filled in from the germline J gene. This chain uses TRBV5-6 with TRBJ2-7; TRBD1 aligns across 7 bases. The germline V gene has CDR1 SGHDT and CDR2 YYEEEE. The V and J ends lost 0 bases and 0 bases, in that order; junction bases with no gene match: 3. This CDR3 comprises 15 residues. The CDR3 loop reads CASSLGRGFSYEQYF. CDR3 DNA, as far as it was read: TGTGCCAGCAGCTTGGGCAGGGGGTTCTCCTACGAG. Complete variable domain (other parts from reference TRBV5-6 and TRBJ2-7): DAGVTQSPTHLIKTRGQQVTLRCSPKSGHDTVSWYQQALGQGPQFIFQYYEEEERQRGNFPDRFSGHQFPNYSSELNVNALLLGDSALYLCASSLGRGFSYEQYFGPGTRLTVT.

CDR3 amino acids: CASSLVPSGANVLFF. The covered CDR3 bases are TGTGCCAGCAGCTTAGTACCCTCTGGGGCCAACGTG. The V gene is TRBV7-2, the J gene TRBJ2-2; D is possibly TRBD1 (5 bases). The read ends 3 residues before the CDR3 terminus; that terminus is restored from the germline J gene. CDR1 and CDR2 (germline): SGHTA, FQGNSA. The CDR3 has 15 amino acids.

Of note for this clone: With the read ending 3 residues before the CDR3 end, the germline J gene is used to fill in that end. V and J are TRBV5-1 and TRBJ1-2; the match to TRBD1 covers 9 bases. Germline-derived CDR1 and CDR2 are SGHRS and YFSETQ. The CDR3 loop spans 14 amino acids. The CDR3 region is CASSEGQGSHDYTF. CDR3 DNA, as far as it was read: TGCGCCAGCAGCGAGGGACAGGGATCCCACGAC.

Comment on this clone: The sequence runs out 3 residues before the end of the CDR3; the remainder is reconstructed from the germline J gene. The gene calls are TRBV7-8 and TRBJ1-2; D gene ambiguous. In germline, CDR1 is SGHVS, CDR2 FQNEAQ. The CDR3 runs 13 residues. The CDR3 is CASSSRDQGGYTF. The sequenced part of the CDR3 DNA is TGTGCCAGCAGCTCCAGAGATCAAGGGGGC.

On this clone itself: The CDR3 extends 3 residues past the end of the read, so its final part is completed from the germline J gene. The V and J genes are TRBV2 and TRBJ1-1; the D gene is possibly TRBD1 (6 bases). The CDR3 is made up of 13 amino acids. Germline CDR1 reads SNHLY; CDR2 reads FYNNEI. CDR3 bases read: TGTGCCAGCAGTCTCCGCGGGGGGACAGAA. The encoded protein is CASSLRGGTE. Given in full, the CDR3 is CASSLRGGTEAFF. The whole variable domain, remainder taken from reference TRBV2 and TRBJ1-1, is EPEVTQTPSHQVTQMGQEVILRCVPISNHLYFYWYRQILGQKVEFLVSFYNNEISEKSEIFDDQFSVERPDGSNFTLKIRSTKLEDSAMYFCASSLRGGTEAFFGQGTRLTVV.

Details on this clone: The read stops 3 residues short of the end of the CDR3; the missing end is completed from the germline J gene. This sequence joins TRBV7-3 and TRBJ2-2, with D unclear. The V end was cut by 5 bases, the J end by 4 bases, with 5 bases between. Per germline, CDR1 SGHTA and CDR2 FQGTGA. The CDR3 consists of 12 residues. CDR3 region: CASSLPTGELFF. The sequenced CDR3 bases are TGTGCCAGCAGCCTCCCCACCGGGGAG.

The DNA read from the CDR3 is TGTGCCAGTAGTATTTTAGGGGGCTTATCGGACGAC. The encoded protein is CASSILGGLSDD. The CDR3 as a whole reads CASSILGGLSDDYTF. This chain links TRBV19 with TRBJ1-2; TRBD1 aligns across 7 bases. The DNA ends 3 residues before the CDR3 does, and the rest of the CDR3 is filled in from the germline J gene. CDR3 length equals 15 residues. CDR1 is LNHDA and CDR2 is SQIVND in the germline V gene (reference sequence).

A remark on this clone: The CDR3 end falls 3 residues outside the read, so it is completed with the germline J gene. The V and J genes are TRBV7-9 and TRBJ1-2, with 9 bases that match TRBD1. Germline loops: CDR1 SEHNR, CDR2 FQNEAQ (reference sequence). The CDR3 totals 14 residues. The DNA read from the CDR3 is TGTGCCAGCAGCCCCGGGACAGGGATGTACGAC. As protein: CASSPGTGMYD. The whole CDR3 protein is CASSPGTGMYDYTF.

As to this clone: The read finishes 3 residues shy of the CDR3 end, and the germline J gene is used to complete it. This chain uses TRBV9 with TRBJ1-5; D perhaps matches TRBD1 (5 bases). V was clipped by 3 bases and J by 6 bases, with 16 bases between them. The CDR3 runs 15 residues. Germline CDR1 reads SGDLS; CDR2 reads YYNGEE. CDR3 amino acids: CASSAGWSPPQPQHF. CDR3 DNA (partial): TGTGCCAGCAGCGCAGGGTGGTCCCCCCCTCAGCCC.

As to this clone: The missing CDR3 end, 3 residues past where the read stops, is filled in from the germline J gene. The V gene is TRBV27, the J gene TRBJ1-4; 7 bases fit TRBD1. V shed 2 bases and J 4 bases; nucleotides not matched to a gene: 4. The CDR3 has 15 amino acids. Germline V gene data show CDR1 as MNHEY and CDR2 as SMNVEV (reference sequence). The part of the CDR3 DNA that was read is TGTGCCAGCAGTTTAGGGACAGAGTATAATGAAAAA. This translates into CASSLGTEYNEK. The entire CDR3 protein is CASSLGTEYNEKLFF.

As for this clone: Sequencing ends 3 residues short of the CDR3 end; the germline J gene provides the rest. The V and J genes are TRBV7-7 and TRBJ1-2, with a possible D match to TRBD1 (6 bases). CDR3 length: 13 residues. CDR1 and CDR2 (germline): SSHAT, FNYEAQ (reference sequence). The covered CDR3 bases are TGTGCCAGCAGCTTTGAACGGGACAATGAC. As protein: CASSFERDND. The complete CDR3 sequence is CASSFERDNDYTF.

Its frequency marks this clone as medium-sized. The CDR3 end falls 3 residues outside the read, so it is completed with the germline J gene. The chain is built from TRBV18 and TRBJ2-7; D is unclear. The CDR3 runs to 14 residues. V was shortened by 3 bases and J by 2 bases, with 11 bases between the two germline ends. Germline CDR1 reads KGHSH; CDR2 reads LQKENI. The DNA read from the CDR3 is TGTGCCAGCTCACCGGGTAGACTCACCTACGAG. This codes for CASSPGRLTYE. The full CDR3 sequence reads CASSPGRLTYEQYF.